This T cell receptor beta chain emerged from a study of cytomegalovirus exposure and HLA in healthy donors. Notes on the study in general: One later analysis reportedly identified an Asian-associated ancestry cluster that showed fewer N-insertions than the roughly 700-donor mean.

This clone was recorded only once. Antigen: not known. PCR involved 60 Vbeta and 13 Jbeta primers. Measured with immunoSEQ multiplex PCR; TCRdb has only the in-frame clones, and not every one. The sample consists of approximately 180,000 clones, roughly 85% of them appearing once. Sequencing used PBMCs. This sequence was found in a man in his forties or fifties in good health and CMV-seropositive.

CDR3 sequence (DNA): TGTGCCAGCAGCTTAGGGTCGGCGGGAGGACTCTACGAGCAGTACTTC. Amino acids: CASSLGSAGGLYEQYF. The V and J genes are TRBV7-8 and TRBJ2-7; 8 bases are a match to TRBD2. The CDR3 runs to 16 residues. CDR1 is SGHVS, CDR2 FQNEAQ, per germline. J was trimmed by 3 bases and V by 1 base; bases with no gene match: 8.